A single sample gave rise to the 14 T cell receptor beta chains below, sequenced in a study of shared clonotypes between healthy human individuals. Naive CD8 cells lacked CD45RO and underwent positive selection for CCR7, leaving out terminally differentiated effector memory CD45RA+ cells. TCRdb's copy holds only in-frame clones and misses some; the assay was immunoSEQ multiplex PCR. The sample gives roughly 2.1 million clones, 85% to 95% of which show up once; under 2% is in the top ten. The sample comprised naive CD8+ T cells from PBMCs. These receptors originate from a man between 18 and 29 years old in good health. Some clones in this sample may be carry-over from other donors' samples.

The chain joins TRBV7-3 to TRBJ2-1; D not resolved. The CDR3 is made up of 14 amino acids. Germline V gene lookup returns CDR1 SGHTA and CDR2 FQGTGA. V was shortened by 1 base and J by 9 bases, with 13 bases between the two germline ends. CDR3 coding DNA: TGTGCCAGCAGCTTAAGTCTCGGATCTGGTGAGCAGTTCTTC. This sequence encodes CASSLSLGSGEQFF.

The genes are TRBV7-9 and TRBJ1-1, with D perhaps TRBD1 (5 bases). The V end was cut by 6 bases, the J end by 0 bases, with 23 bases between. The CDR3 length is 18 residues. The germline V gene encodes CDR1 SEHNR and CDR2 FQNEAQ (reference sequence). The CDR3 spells CASSSDDTGTDLNTEAFF. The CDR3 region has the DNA TGTGCCAGCAGTTCCGACGACACCGGGACGGACTTGAACACTGAAGCTTTCTTT.

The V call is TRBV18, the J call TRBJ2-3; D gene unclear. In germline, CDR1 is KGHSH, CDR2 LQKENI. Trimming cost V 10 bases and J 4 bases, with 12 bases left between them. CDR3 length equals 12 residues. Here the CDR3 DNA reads TGTGCCACCCACGTCCGGGCAGATACGCAGTATTTT. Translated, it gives CATHVRADTQYF.

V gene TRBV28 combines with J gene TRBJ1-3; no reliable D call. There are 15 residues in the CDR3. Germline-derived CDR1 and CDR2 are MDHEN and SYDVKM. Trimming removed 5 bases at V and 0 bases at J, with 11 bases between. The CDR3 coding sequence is TGTGCCAGCAGTCCCAGTTCCTACTCTGGAAACACCATATATTTT. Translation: CASSPSSYSGNTIYF.

The CDR3 here is CATSRVTSGQETQYF. CDR3 DNA: TGTGCCACCAGCAGAGTGACTAGCGGGCAAGAGACCCAGTACTTC. The chain links TRBV15 to TRBJ2-5, with 10 bases matching TRBD2. CDR3 length: 15 amino acids. Germline V gives CDR1 LNHNV, CDR2 YYDKDF (reference sequence). J lost 2 bases, V lost 1 base, and 1 base had no gene match.

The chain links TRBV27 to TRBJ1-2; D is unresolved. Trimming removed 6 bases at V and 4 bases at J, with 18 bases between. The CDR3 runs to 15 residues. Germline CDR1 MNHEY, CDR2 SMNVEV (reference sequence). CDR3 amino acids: CASSASSSFGYGYTF. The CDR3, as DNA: TGTGCCAGCAGCGCCTCCTCAAGCTTTGGCTATGGCTACACCTTC.

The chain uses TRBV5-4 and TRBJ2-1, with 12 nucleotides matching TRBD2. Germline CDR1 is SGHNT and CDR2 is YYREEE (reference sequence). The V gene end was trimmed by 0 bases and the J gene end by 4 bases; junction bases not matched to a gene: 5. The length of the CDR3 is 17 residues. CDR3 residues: CASSLGLAGAPYNEQFF. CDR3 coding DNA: TGTGCCAGCAGCTTGGGACTAGCGGGGGCCCCTTACAATGAGCAGTTCTTC.

The CDR3 region has the DNA TGCAGCGCCGAGGGGGGGGTTCCCTACGAGCAGTACTTC. Its translation is CSAEGGVPYEQYF. The rearrangement links TRBV29-1 to TRBJ2-7; TRBD2 is a possible D gene (7 bases). The CDR3 is 13 amino acids. The ends were cut back, 7 bases at V and 2 bases at J, with 15 bases in the middle. Germline V gene sequence: CDR1 SQVTM, CDR2 ANQGSEA.

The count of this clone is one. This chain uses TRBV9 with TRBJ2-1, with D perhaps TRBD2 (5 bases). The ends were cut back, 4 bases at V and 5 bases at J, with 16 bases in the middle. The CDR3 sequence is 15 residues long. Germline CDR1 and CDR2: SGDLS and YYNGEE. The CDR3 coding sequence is TGTGCCAGCAGCACAAATGTGGGAGCTGACAATGAGCAGTTCTTC. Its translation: CASSTNVGADNEQFF.

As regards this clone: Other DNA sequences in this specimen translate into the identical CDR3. The CDR3 DNA is TGCGCCAGCAGACAGGGGGCTGAGGGCTACACCTTC. It encodes CASRQGAEGYTF. The V call is TRBV5-1, the J call TRBJ1-2; 9 bases agree with TRBD1. The CDR3 extends over 12 amino acids. With 5 bases clipped from V and 8 bases from J, the junction kept 4 bases outside the gene matches. Per the germline V gene, CDR1 is SGHRS and CDR2 is YFSETQ.

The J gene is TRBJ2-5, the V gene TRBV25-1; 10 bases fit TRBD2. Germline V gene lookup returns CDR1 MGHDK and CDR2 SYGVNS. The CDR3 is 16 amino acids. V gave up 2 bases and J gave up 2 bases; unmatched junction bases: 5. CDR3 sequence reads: CASSEVTSGVQETQYF. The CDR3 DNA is TGTGCCAGCAGTGAAGTTACTAGCGGGGTTCAAGAGACCCAGTACTTC.

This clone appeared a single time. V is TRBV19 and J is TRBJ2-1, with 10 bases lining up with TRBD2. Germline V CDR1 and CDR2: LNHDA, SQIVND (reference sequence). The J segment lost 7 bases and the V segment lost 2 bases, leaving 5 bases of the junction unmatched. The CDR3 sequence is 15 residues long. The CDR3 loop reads CASSILAGEKNEQFF. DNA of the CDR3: TGTGCCAGTAGTATACTAGCGGGAGAGAAAAATGAGCAGTTCTTC.

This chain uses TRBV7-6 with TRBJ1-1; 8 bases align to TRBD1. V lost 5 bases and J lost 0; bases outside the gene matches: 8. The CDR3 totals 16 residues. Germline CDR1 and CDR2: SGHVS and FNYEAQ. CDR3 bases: TGTGCCAGCAGCGGACAATTACAGGGGGTGAACACTGAAGCTTTCTTT. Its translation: CASSGQLQGVNTEAFF.

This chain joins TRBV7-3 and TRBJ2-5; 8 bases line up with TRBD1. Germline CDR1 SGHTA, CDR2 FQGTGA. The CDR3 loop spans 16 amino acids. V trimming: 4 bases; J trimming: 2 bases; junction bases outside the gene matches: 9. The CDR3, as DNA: TGTGCCAGCAGCTCGCCGGGACAGGAGCCGCAAGAGACCCAGTACTTC. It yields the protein CASSSPGQEPQETQYF.